A selection of T cell receptor beta chains follows, all from one sample in a study of control samples from healthy donors and cancer patients. Repertoires were generated with immunoSEQ multiplex PCR, while TCRdb's copy carries only in-frame clones and drops some. The sample shows approximately 110,000 clones, approximately 90% of them seen only once. Sequencing was performed on blood. Every receptor here comes from a woman between 50 and 59 years old in good health. Both conserved end residues are part of each CDR3. D genes are given only for firm matches. Clone size is given for some rows only: seen once, a few or many times, or a class if the clone is expanded.

clone_size d_call j_call v_call cdr3_aa cdr3_nt
. TRBD2 TRBJ2-7 TRBV11-3 CASSLAAGDYYEQYF TGTGCCAGCAGCTTAGCAGCGGGGGATTACTACGAGCAGTACTTC
. . TRBJ1-1 TRBV27 CASSHGQGGEAFF TGTGCCAGCTCTCATGGGCAGGGAGGTGAAGCTTTCTTT
. . TRBJ1-2 TRBV18 CASSRINGLTF TGTGCCAGCTCACGCATTAACGGGCTCACCTTC
. TRBD2 TRBJ2-1 TRBV9 CASSGGGGAYNEQFF TGTGCCAGCAGCGGCGGCGGGGGGGCCTACAATGAGCAGTTCTTC
. TRBD1 TRBJ1-3 TRBV6-5 CASSYLQGRRGNTIYF TGTGCCAGCAGTTACCTACAGGGGCGTCGGGGAAACACCATATATTTT
. TRBD2 TRBJ2-1 TRBV9 CASSPPSGVSYNEQFF TGTGCCAGCAGCCCTCCTAGCGGGGTCTCCTACAATGAGCAGTTCTTC
. TRBD1 TRBJ1-1 TRBV7-6 CASSPRDRLAAFF TGTGCCAGCAGCCCGAGGGACAGACTTGCTGCTTTCTTT
. . TRBJ1-2 TRBV29-1 CSVVTGVLGYTF TGCAGCGTAGTGACAGGCGTCCTTGGCTACACCTTC
. TRBD1 TRBJ1-1 TRBV27 CASSSPPGTVNTEAFF TGTGCCAGCAGTTCTCCCCCCGGGACAGTGAACACTGAAGCTTTCTTT
. . TRBJ1-1 TRBV4-3 CASSQGGGRRNTEAFF TGCGCCAGCAGCCAGGGGGGAGGTAGGCGGAACACTGAAGCTTTCTTT
. TRBD2 TRBJ2-1 TRBV27 CASSLSGLGGGRAGEQFF TGTGCCAGCAGTTTATCCGGTCTTGGCGGGGGGCGAGCGGGTGAGCAGTTCTTC
. . TRBJ1-3 TRBV10-3 CAISETGPGNTIYF TGTGCCATCAGTGAGACAGGGCCGGGAAACACCATATATTTT
. . TRBJ1-2 TRBV9 CASSVGSDYGYTF TGTGCCAGCAGCGTAGGGTCGGACTATGGCTACACCTTC
. . TRBJ2-6 TRBV30 CAWSAWAQAGANVLTF TGTGCCTGGAGTGCCTGGGCCCAAGCTGGGGCCAACGTCCTGACTTTC
. TRBD2 TRBJ2-1 TRBV27 CASSLTREGSHEQFF TGTGCCAGCAGTTTGACTCGGGAGGGCTCCCATGAGCAGTTCTTC
. . TRBJ2-1 TRBV30 CAWSEGVPGEQFF TGTGCCTGGAGTGAAGGTGTTCCCGGGGAGCAGTTCTTC
. . TRBJ2-5 TRBV28 CASRTHYTVGETQYF TGTGCCAGCAGAACACATTATACAGTAGGAGAGACCCAGTACTTC
. . TRBJ1-5 TRBV7-9 CASSFDNATKSNQPQHF TGTGCCAGCAGCTTTGATAATGCGACAAAAAGCAATCAGCCCCAGCATTTT
once TRBD1 TRBJ2-7 TRBV18 CASSPIGQGHEQYF TGTGCCAGCTCACCAATTGGACAGGGCCACGAGCAGTACTTC
once TRBD1 TRBJ1-4 TRBV7-9 CASSSTGTDINEKLFF TGTGCCAGCAGCTCGACCGGGACAGATATAAATGAAAAACTGTTTTTT
medium-sized TRBD1 TRBJ1-1 TRBV5-6 CASSLFGQGGNTEAFF TGTGCCAGCAGCCTCTTCGGACAGGGCGGCAACACTGAAGCTTTCTTT
few . TRBJ2-3 TRBV29-1 CSVSGTPSSTDTQYF TGCAGCGTCTCCGGGACACCAAGTAGCACAGATACGCAGTATTTT
. . TRBJ2-3 TRBV7-3 CASSLRGAVTDTQYF TGTGCCAGCAGCTTACGGGGGGCCGTCACAGATACGCAGTATTTT
. TRBD1 TRBJ2-1 TRBV27 CASNRQGFNEQFF TGTGCCAGCAACCGACAGGGCTTCAATGAGCAGTTCTTC
. TRBD1 TRBJ2-3 TRBV9 CASSPPGQLNTQYF TGTGCCAGCAGCCCCCCGGGACAGCTAAATACGCAGTATTTT
few TRBD2 TRBJ2-5 TRBV5-1 CASLRGGVPKETQYF TGCGCCAGCCTCCGCGGGGGGGTCCCTAAAGAGACCCAGTACTTC
. TRBD1 TRBJ2-1 TRBV18 CASSPRTGDRNNEQFF TGTGCCAGCTCACCTCGTACAGGGGATAGGAACAATGAGCAGTTCTTC
. . TRBJ2-7 TRBV30 CACLVAGIPYEQYF TGTGCCTGTCTGGTTGCAGGGATACCCTACGAGCAGTACTTC
. . TRBJ1-2 TRBV5-5 CASSFGQTTYGYTF TGTGCCAGCAGCTTTGGACAGACAACTTATGGCTACACCTTC
. . TRBJ2-5 TRBV7-9 CASSPSAYGGTKTQYF TGTGCCAGCAGCCCCTCGGCGTATGGGGGGACGAAGACCCAGTACTTC
. TRBD2 TRBJ2-1 TRBV7-9 CASSSWEGTNEQFF TGTGCCAGCAGCTCATGGGAGGGAACCAATGAGCAGTTCTTC
few . TRBJ2-7 TRBV18 CASSPGGAPYEQYF TGTGCCAGCTCACCAGGGGGCGCCCCGTACGAGCAGTACTTC
. TRBD2 TRBJ2-1 TRBV6-5 CASSFGLAGVYEQFF TGTGCCAGCAGTTTCGGACTAGCGGGAGTATATGAGCAGTTCTTC
. . TRBJ2-1 TRBV29-1 CSVEAPERSSYNEQFF TGCAGCGTTGAAGCCCCGGAGCGAAGCTCCTACAATGAGCAGTTCTTC
once . TRBJ2-3 TRBV11-2 CASRSGRSVVADTQYF TGTGCCAGCAGGTCAGGCCGTTCGGTGGTGGCAGATACGCAGTATTTT
. TRBD2 TRBJ2-7 TRBV27 CASSSRGGYYEQYF TGTGCCAGCAGTTCTCGCGGGGGGTACTACGAGCAGTACTTC
. . TRBJ2-7 TRBV27 CASSPGTHNYEQYF TGTGCCAGCAGTCCCGGGACCCATAACTACGAGCAGTACTTC
. . TRBJ1-5 TRBV6-2/TRBV6-3 CASSYFDSNQPQHF TGTGCCAGCAGTTATTTTGACAGCAATCAGCCCCAGCATTTT
. . TRBJ2-2 TRBV7-3 CASSPENTGTGELFF TGTGCCAGCAGCCCTGAGAATACGGGCACCGGGGAGCTGTTTTTT
. TRBD1 TRBJ1-1 TRBV2 CASSRGQGNPAFF TGTGCCAGCAGTAGGGGACAGGGAAATCCAGCTTTCTTT
. TRBD1 TRBJ1-4 TRBV5-1 CASSLGQGVNEKLFF TGCGCCAGCAGCCTGGGACAGGGGGTTAATGAAAAACTGTTTTTT
. . TRBJ1-3 TRBV12-5 CASGFSLNLISGNTIYF TGTGCTAGTGGTTTCTCTCTTAATTTAATCTCTGGAAACACCATATATTTT
. . TRBJ2-2 TRBV2 CASATENTGELFF TGTGCCAGCGCGACTGAAAACACCGGGGAGCTGTTTTTT
once TRBD1 TRBJ1-2 TRBV24-1 CAIEGDRGARNYGYTF TGTGCCATTGAAGGGGACAGGGGTGCTCGTAACTATGGCTACACCTTC
few TRBD1 TRBJ2-3 TRBV28 CASSPPDRFTDTQYF TGTGCCAGCAGTCCCCCGGACAGGTTCACAGATACGCAGTATTTT